One sample yielded the 8 T cell receptor beta chains listed below, sequenced in a study of identical twins. One entry per CDR3 protein results from TCRdb running MiXCR on the 5' RACE reads. The sample comprises approximately 240,000 distinct CDR3 sequences, roughly 13% of which are singletons, and around 8.3% rests with the top ten. The source material was memory (CD45RO+) T cells sorted from blood. The receptors originated from a woman aged 18-35 years in good health.

This clonotype was counted between two and nine times. CDR3 nucleotide sequence: TGTGCCAGCAGCTTCAGCAGCCTAGCCAAAAACATTCAGTACTTC. It specifies CASSFSSLAKNIQYF. This chain joins TRBV11-2 and TRBJ2-4; no definite D call. Trimming pared 3 bases from V and 0 bases from J, leaving 9 bases between. Germline V gene lookup returns CDR1 SGHAT and CDR2 FQNNGV. The CDR3 has 15 residues.

The chain combines TRBV5-1 with TRBJ1-4; no clear D. Trimming shortened V by 2 bases and J by 5 bases, and 7 bases separated the two germline ends. CDR1 is SGHRS, CDR2 YFSETQ, per germline. The CDR3 sequence is 13 residues long. The CDR3 region has the DNA TGCGCCAGCAGCTTAGAAAGAAATGAAAAACTGTTTTTT. Its translation is CASSLERNEKLFF.

This chain links TRBV7-9 with TRBJ1-4; possibly TRBD1 for D (5 bases). Germline lookup yields CDR1 SEHNR and CDR2 FQNEAQ (reference sequence). The CDR3 is 13 amino acids. V was clipped by 5 bases and J by 6 bases, with 10 bases between them. CDR3 nucleotides: TGTGCCAGCAGCCCCCAGGGAGATGAAAAACTGTTTTTT. Translated, it gives CASSPQGDEKLFF. Complete variable domain (other parts from reference TRBV7-9 and TRBJ1-4): DTGVSQNPRHKITKRGQNVTFRCDPISEHNRLYWYRQTLGQGPEFLTYFQNEAQLEKSRLLSDRFSAERPKGSFSTLEIQRTEQGDSAMYLCASSPQGDEKLFFGSGTQLSVL.

This chain connects TRBV29-1 to TRBJ2-3; D gene unclear. Germline CDR1 and CDR2: SQVTM and ANQGSEA. The CDR3 runs to 13 residues. V gave up 3 bases and J gave up 7 bases, with 14 bases separating them. The CDR3 bases are TGCAGCGTTGATTCTGAATTCGGGTATACGCAGTATTTT. This translates into CSVDSEFGYTQYF.

This clonotype was detected many times. CDR3 sequence (DNA): TGCAGTGCTTCGGGACTAGCGGGAGAGGATACGCAGTATTTT. This sequence encodes CSASGLAGEDTQYF. This sequence joins TRBV20-1 and TRBJ2-3; 14 bases line up with TRBD2. V was clipped by 5 bases and J by 6 bases; unmatched bases: 4. Germline values: CDR1 DFQATT, CDR2 SNEGSKA (reference sequence). The CDR3 is 14 residues long.

Relative to its sample, this clonotype is medium-sized (0.01 to 0.1%). The chain links TRBV20-1 to TRBJ1-1; D call uncertain. Germline loops: CDR1 DFQATT, CDR2 SNEGSKA (reference sequence). Trimming pared 0 bases from V and 4 bases from J, leaving 9 bases between. The CDR3 runs 13 residues. The CDR3 protein is CSARDLRATEAFF. The CDR3 DNA sequence: TGCAGTGCTAGAGATCTTAGGGCCACTGAAGCTTTCTTT.

Many counts were recorded for this clonotype. The rearrangement links TRBV19 to TRBJ1-2; D is ambiguous. This CDR3 spans 15 amino acids. Between the trimmed V and J ends, which lost 7 bases and 5 bases, there was a span of 20 bases. Looked up from germline, CDR1 is LNHDA and CDR2 is SQIVND (reference sequence). The CDR3 loop is CASTAFGIRTYGYTF. Written as DNA, the CDR3 is TGTGCCAGTACCGCCTTTGGGATACGAACTTATGGCTACACCTTC.

The CDR3 reads CASSDQGVGGYTF. Written as DNA, the CDR3 is TGTGCCAGCAGTGACCAGGGGGTTGGAGGCTACACCTTC. The chain employs TRBV28 and TRBJ1-2, with 7 nucleotides matching TRBD1. The CDR3 has 13 residues. J lost 8 bases, V lost 5 bases, and 8 bases had no gene match. Germline V CDR1 and CDR2: MDHEN, SYDVKM.